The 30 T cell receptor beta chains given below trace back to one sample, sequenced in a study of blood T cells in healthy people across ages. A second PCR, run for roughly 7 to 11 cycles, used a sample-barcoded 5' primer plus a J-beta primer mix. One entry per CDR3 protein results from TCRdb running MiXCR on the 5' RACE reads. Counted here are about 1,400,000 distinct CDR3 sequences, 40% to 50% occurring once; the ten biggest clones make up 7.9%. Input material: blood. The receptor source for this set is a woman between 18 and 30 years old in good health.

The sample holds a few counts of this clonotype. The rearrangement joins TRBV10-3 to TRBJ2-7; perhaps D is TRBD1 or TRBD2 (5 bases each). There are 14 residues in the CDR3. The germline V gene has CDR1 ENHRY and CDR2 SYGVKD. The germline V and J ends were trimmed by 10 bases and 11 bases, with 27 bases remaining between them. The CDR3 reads CATTGDRGEGREYF. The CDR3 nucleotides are TGTGCCACCACCGGGGACCGAGGAGAGGGACGAGAGTACTTC.

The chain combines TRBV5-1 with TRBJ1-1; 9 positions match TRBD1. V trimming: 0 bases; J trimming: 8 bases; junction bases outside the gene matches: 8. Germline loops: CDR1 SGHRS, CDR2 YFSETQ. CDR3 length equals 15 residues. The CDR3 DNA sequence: TGCGCCAGCAGCTTGGCCAGCTCCGGACAGGGGGAAGCTTTCTTT. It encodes CASSLASSGQGEAFF.

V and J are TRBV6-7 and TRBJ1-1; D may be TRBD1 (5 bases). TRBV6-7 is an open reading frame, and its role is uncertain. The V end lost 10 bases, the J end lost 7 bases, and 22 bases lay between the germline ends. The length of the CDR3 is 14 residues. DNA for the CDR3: TGTGCCACCCCCTATTGGGGGATTCCTAGTGAAGCTTTCTTT. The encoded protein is CATPYWGIPSEAFF.

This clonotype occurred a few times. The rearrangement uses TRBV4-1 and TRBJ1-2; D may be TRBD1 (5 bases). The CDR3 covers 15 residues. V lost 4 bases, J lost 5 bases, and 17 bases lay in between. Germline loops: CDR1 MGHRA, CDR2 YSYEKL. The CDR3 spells CASSPIRDSVYGYTF. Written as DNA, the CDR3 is TGCGCCAGCAGCCCGATACGTGACAGCGTTTATGGCTACACCTTC.

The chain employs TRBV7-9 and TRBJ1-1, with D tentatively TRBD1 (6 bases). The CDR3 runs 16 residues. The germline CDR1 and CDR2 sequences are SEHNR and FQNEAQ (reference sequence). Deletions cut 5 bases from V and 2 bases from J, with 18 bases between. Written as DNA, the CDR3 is TGTGCCAGCAGCACTACGGCGGCGGGGGGCAACACTGAAGCTTTCTTT. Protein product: CASSTTAAGGNTEAFF.

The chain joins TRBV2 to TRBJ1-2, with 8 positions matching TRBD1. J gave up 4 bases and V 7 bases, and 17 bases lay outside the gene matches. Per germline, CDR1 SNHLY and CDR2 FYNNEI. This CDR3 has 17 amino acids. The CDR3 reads CASKMDRVEFHSYGYTF. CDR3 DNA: TGTGCCAGCAAGATGGACAGGGTCGAGTTCCATTCCTATGGCTACACCTTC. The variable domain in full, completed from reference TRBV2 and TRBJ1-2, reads EPEVTQTPSHQVTQMGQEVILRCVPISNHLYFYWYRQILGQKVEFLVSFYNNEISEKSEIFDDQFSVERPDGSNFTLKIRSTKLEDSAMYFCASKMDRVEFHSYGYTFGSGTRLTVV.

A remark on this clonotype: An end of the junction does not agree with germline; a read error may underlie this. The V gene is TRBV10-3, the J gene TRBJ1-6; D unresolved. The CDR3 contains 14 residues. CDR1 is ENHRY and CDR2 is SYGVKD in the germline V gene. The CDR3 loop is CVISESFENSPLHF. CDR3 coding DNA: TGTGTCATCAGTGAGTCGTTTGAGAATTCACCCCTCCACTTT.

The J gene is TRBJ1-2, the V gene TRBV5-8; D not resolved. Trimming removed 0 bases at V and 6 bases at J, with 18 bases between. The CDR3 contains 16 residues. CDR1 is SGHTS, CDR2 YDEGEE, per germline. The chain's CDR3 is CASSLGGRPTSHGYTF. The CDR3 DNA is TGTGCCAGCAGCTTGGGTGGTAGGCCAACTTCTCATGGCTACACCTTC.

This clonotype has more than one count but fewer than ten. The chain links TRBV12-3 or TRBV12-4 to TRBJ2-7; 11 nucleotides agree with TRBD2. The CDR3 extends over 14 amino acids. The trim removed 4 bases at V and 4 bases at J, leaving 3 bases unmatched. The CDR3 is CASSWGLADYEQYF. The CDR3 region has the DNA TGTGCCAGCAGTTGGGGACTAGCGGATTACGAGCAGTACTTC.

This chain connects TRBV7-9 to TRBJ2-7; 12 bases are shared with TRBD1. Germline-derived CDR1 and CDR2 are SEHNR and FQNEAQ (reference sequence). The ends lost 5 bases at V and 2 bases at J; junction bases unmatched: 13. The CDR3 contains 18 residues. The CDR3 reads CASSQSYLGQGAPYEQYF. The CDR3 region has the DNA TGTGCCAGCAGCCAATCGTACTTGGGACAGGGGGCTCCCTACGAGCAGTACTTC.

CDR3 protein: CASRIQSEQYF. The CDR3 nucleotides are TGTGCCAGCAGGATTCAGTCCGAGCAGTACTTC. The chain carries TRBV28 and TRBJ2-7; D not resolved. This CDR3 contains 11 residues. Trimming pared 6 bases from V and 6 bases from J, leaving 9 bases between. The germline V gene has CDR1 MDHEN and CDR2 SYDVKM.

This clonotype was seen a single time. CDR3 sequence (DNA): TGTGCCAGCAGTGTCGAGGGGGCAGCCTATGGCTACACCTTC. Amino acid sequence: CASSVEGAAYGYTF. The chain is built from TRBV7-2 and TRBJ1-2; 7 nucleotides align to TRBD1. The CDR3 has 14 amino acids. J was trimmed by 4 bases and V by 6 bases; bases with no gene match: 8. Germline values: CDR1 SGHTA, CDR2 FQGNSA.

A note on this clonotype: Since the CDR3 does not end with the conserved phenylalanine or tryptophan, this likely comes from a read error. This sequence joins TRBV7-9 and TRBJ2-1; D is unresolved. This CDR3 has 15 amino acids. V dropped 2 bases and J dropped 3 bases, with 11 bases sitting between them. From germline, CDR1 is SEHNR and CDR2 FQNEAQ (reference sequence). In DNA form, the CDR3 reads TGTGCCAGCAGCTTACCTCCGCTTGTCTACAATGAGCAGTTCTTA. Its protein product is CASSLPPLVYNEQFL.

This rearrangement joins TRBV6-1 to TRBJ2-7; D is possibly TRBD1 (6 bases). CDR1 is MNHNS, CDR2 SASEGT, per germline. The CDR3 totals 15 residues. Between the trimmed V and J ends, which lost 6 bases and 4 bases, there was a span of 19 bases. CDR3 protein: CASRTNTGLFYEQYF. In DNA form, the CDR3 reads TGTGCCAGCAGGACAAATACAGGGCTCTTTTACGAGCAGTACTTC.

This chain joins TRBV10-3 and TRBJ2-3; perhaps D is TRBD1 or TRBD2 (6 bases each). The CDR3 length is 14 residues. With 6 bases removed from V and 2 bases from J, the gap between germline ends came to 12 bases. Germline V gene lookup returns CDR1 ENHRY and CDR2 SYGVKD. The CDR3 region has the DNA TGTGCCATCAGGGGCGGGGACAACACAGATACGCAGTATTTT. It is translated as CAIRGGDNTDTQYF.

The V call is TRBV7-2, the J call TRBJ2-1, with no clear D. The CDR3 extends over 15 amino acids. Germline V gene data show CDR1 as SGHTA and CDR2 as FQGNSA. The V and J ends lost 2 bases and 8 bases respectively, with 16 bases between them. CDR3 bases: TGTGCCAGCAGCTTAAGCCACCTATTTCGAGATGAGCAGTTCTTC. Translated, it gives CASSLSHLFRDEQFF.

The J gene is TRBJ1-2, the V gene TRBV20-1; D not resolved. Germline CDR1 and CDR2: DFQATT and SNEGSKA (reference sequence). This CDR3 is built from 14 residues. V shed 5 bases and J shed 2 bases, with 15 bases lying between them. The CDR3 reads CSAPLLTTNYGYTF. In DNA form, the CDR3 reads TGCAGTGCTCCGCTTCTAACCACCAACTATGGCTACACCTTC.

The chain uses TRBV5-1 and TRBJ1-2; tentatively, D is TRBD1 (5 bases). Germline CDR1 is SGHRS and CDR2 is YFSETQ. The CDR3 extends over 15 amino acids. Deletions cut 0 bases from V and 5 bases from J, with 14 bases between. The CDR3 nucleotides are TGCGCCAGCAGCTTGGACCTCGGGACCCGATATGGCTACACCTTC. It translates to CASSLDLGTRYGYTF.

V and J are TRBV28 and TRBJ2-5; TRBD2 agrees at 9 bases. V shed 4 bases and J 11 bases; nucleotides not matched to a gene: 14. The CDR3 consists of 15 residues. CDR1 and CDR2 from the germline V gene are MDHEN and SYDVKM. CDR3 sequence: CASSWEAGGGNEQYF. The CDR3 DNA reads TGTGCCAGCAGTTGGGAAGCGGGGGGCGGGAATGAGCAGTACTTC.

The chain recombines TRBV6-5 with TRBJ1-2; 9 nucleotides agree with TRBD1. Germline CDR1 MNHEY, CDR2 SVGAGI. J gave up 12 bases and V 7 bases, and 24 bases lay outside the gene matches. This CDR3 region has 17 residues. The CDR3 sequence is CASITTGTGPLERGHTF. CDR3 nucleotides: TGTGCCAGCATTACAACCGGGACAGGGCCCCTTGAGCGAGGCCACACCTTC.

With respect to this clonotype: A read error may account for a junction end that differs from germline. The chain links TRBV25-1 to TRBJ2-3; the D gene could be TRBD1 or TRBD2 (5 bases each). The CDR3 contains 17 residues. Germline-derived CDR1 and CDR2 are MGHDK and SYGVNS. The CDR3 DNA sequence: TGTGCCGGCAGTGACCTTAAGGGACGGGGCCGCACAGATACGCAGTATTTT. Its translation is CAGSDLKGRGRTDTQYF.

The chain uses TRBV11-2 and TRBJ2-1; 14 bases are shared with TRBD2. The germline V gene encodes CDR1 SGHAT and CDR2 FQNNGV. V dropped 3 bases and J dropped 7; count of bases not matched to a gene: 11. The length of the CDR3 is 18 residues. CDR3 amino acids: CASSLIPPGLAGANEQFF. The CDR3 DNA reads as TGTGCCAGCAGCTTGATCCCTCCGGGACTAGCGGGAGCTAATGAGCAGTTCTTC.

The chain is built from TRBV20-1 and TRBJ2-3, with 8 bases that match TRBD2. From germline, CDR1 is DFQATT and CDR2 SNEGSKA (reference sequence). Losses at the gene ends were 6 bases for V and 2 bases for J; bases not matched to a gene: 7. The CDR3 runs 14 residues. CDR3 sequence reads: CSASSGVTTDTQYF. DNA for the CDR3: TGCAGTGCGAGTAGCGGGGTCACCACAGATACGCAGTATTTT.

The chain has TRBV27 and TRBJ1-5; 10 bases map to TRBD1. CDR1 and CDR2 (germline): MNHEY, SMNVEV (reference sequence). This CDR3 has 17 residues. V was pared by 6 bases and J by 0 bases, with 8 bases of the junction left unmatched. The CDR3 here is CASRPTGGMGSNQPQHF. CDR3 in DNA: TGTGCCAGCAGGCCGACAGGGGGCATGGGTAGCAATCAGCCCCAGCATTTT.

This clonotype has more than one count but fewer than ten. CDR3 residues: CASSLGAGRGDTQYF. Written as DNA, the CDR3 is TGCGCCAGCAGCTTGGGCGCAGGGAGGGGAGATACGCAGTATTTT. This chain joins TRBV5-1 and TRBJ2-3; 7 bases align to TRBD2. Per germline, CDR1 SGHRS and CDR2 YFSETQ. V trimming: 0 bases; J trimming: 5 bases; junction bases outside the gene matches: 6. This CDR3 region has 15 residues. Complete variable domain (other parts from reference TRBV5-1 and TRBJ2-3): KAGVTQTPRYLIKTRGQQVTLSCSPISGHRSVSWYQQTPGQGLQFLFEYFSETQRNKGNFPGRFSGRQFSNSRSEMNVSTLELGDSALYLCASSLGAGRGDTQYFGPGTRLTVL.

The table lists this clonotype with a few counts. This CDR3 is CASSRHIRLVLAQYF. The CDR3 DNA sequence: TGTGCCAGCAGCCGCCACATCCGACTTGTACTAGCGCAGTATTTT. The V call is TRBV3-1, the J call TRBJ2-3; tentatively, D is TRBD2 (5 bases). V was cut by 4 bases and J by 10 bases, with 21 bases left in between. Germline V CDR1 and CDR2: LGHDT, YNNKEL (reference sequence). The CDR3 is made up of 15 amino acids.

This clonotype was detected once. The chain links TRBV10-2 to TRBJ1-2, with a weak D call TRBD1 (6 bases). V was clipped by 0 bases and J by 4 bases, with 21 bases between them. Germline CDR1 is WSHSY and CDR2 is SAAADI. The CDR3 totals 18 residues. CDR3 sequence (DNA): TGCGCCAGCAGTGAGTCATTAAAGTGGACAGAGGCTGTCTATGGCTACACCTTC. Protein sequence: CASSESLKWTEAVYGYTF.

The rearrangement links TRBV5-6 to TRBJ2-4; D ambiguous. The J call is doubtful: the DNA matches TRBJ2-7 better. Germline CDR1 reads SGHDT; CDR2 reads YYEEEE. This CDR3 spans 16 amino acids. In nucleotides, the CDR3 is TGTGCCAGCAGCTTGGGTCCGGGCTCGGATCCCTACGAGCAGTACTTC. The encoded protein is CASSLGPGSDPYEQYF.

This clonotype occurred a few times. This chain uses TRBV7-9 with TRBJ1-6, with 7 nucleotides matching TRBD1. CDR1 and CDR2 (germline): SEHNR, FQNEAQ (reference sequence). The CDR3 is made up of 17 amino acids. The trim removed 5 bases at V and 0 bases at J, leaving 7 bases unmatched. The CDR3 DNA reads TGTGCCAGCAGCCGGGACAGTCCGAGCTCCTATAATTCACCCCTCCACTTT. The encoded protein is CASSRDSPSSYNSPLHF.

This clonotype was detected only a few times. The CDR3: CASILSGGPYEQYF. For the CDR3, the DNA is TGTGCCAGCATCCTTAGCGGGGGGCCCTACGAGCAGTACTTC. The rearrangement joins TRBV5-6 to TRBJ2-7, with 10 nucleotides matching TRBD2. The CDR3 totals 14 residues. CDR1 and CDR2 from the germline V gene are SGHDT and YYEEEE. The V segment lost 6 bases and the J segment 2 bases; nucleotides outside the gene matches: 5.